This T cell receptor beta chain is drawn from a study of blood T cell repertoires in COVID-19. The wider study: Both acute and convalescent COVID-19 samples were obtained from the United States, Italy and Spain. PBMCs, B-cell-depleted T cells, or T cells were the source of the cDNA or gDNA that made up the material.

The V end lost 3 bases, the J end lost 9 bases, and 9 bases lay between the germline ends. Germline-derived CDR1 and CDR2 are SGHAT and FQNNGV. This CDR3 has 12 residues. In the original processing: Quantification of nucleated cells was approximated via reference gene primer amplification. Sequenced by immunoSEQ multiplex PCR; TCRdb stores in-frame clones only, minus some. V and J calls and clone size follow that table, whereas D and trimming were derived from the DNA. The sample has about 300,000 clones, around 90% seen once. Input material: peripheral blood. The rearrangement joins TRBV11-2 to TRBJ2-4; the D is unclear. The TCR was taken from a woman in her forties or fifties with COVID-19, enrolled during active disease. The CDR3 region has the DNA TGTGCCAGCAGCTTTAGCCCCGGCATTCAGTACTTC. Amino acid sequence: CASSFSPGIQYF.